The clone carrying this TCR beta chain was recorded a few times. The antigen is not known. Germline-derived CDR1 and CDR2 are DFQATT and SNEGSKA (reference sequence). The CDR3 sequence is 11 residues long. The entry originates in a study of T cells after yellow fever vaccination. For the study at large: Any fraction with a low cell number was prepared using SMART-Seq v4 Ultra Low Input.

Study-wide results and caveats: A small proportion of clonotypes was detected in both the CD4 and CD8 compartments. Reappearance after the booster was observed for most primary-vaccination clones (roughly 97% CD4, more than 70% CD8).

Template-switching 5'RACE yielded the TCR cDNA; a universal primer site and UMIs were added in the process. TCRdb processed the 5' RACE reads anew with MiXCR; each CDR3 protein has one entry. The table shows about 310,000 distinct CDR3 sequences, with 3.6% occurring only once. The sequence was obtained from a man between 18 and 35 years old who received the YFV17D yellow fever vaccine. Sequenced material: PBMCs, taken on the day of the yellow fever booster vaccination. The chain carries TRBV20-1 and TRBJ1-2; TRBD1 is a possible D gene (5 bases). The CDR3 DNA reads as TGCAGCTCCGACAGTCACTATGGCTACACCTTC. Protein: CSSDSHYGYTF.